A selection of T cell receptor beta chains follows, all from one sample in a study of T cell responses to AZD1222 COVID-19 vaccine. Generated by immunoSEQ multiplex PCR, the TCRdb table keeps only in-frame clones and is missing some. The sample holds approximately 98,000 clones; around 84% are singletons and the top ten take about 3%. The sample here was peripheral blood, taken on day 0 of AZD1222 vaccination. The source is an adult in good health. Both conserved end residues are trimmed from each CDR3. Fields, in order: V gene, J gene, CDR3 protein.

V gene: TRBV7-3; J gene: TRBJ1-1; CDR3 protein: ASSLDRGTEAF
V gene: TRBV29-1; J gene: TRBJ1-1; CDR3 protein: SVEDLEAF
V gene: TRBV6-5; J gene: TRBJ1-1; CDR3 protein: ASSSGPGEAF
V gene: TRBV4-1; J gene: TRBJ1-5; CDR3 protein: ASSQVGGRGGGNQPQH
V gene: TRBV18; J gene: TRBJ2-7; CDR3 protein: ASSPPVGPYEQY
V gene: TRBV6-5; J gene: TRBJ1-6; CDR3 protein: ASSLVPLH
V gene: TRBV18; J gene: TRBJ1-2; CDR3 protein: ASSPPVVNYGYT
V gene: TRBV2; J gene: TRBJ2-5; CDR3 protein: ASRWDRRETQY
V gene: TRBV6-2/TRBV6-3; J gene: TRBJ2-1; CDR3 protein: ASSLRAYNEQF
V gene: TRBV15; J gene: TRBJ2-5; CDR3 protein: ATSNRGGPQETQY
V gene: TRBV28; J gene: TRBJ1-5; CDR3 protein: ASEEAALSNQPQH
V gene: TRBV6-2/TRBV6-3; J gene: TRBJ1-5; CDR3 protein: ASSTGAGRQPQH
V gene: TRBV6-6; J gene: TRBJ2-7; CDR3 protein: ASSYGVRSYEQY
V gene: TRBV18; J gene: TRBJ1-2; CDR3 protein: ASSSGAFGVTDYGYT
V gene: TRBV6-2/TRBV6-3; J gene: TRBJ2-5; CDR3 protein: ASSPEGDEGWETQY
V gene: TRBV19; J gene: TRBJ2-1; CDR3 protein: ASSLISGRDEQF
V gene: TRBV5-4; J gene: TRBJ2-7; CDR3 protein: ASSATGTGVYEQY
V gene: TRBV6-4; J gene: TRBJ2-7; CDR3 protein: ASSDVRGGYEQY
V gene: TRBV5-1; J gene: TRBJ2-7; CDR3 protein: ATRVNTGPAYEQY
V gene: TRBV5-1; J gene: TRBJ1-4; CDR3 protein: ASSLGTGGANEKLF
V gene: TRBV7-9; J gene: TRBJ1-3; CDR3 protein: ASSLVRSSSGNTIY
V gene: TRBV2; J gene: TRBJ2-1; CDR3 protein: ASSPAGSYNEQF
V gene: TRBV5-5; J gene: TRBJ2-1; CDR3 protein: ASRDLRPSYNEQF
V gene: TRBV9; J gene: TRBJ1-5; CDR3 protein: ASSGDRANQPQH
V gene: TRBV30; J gene: TRBJ2-1; CDR3 protein: AWSQSSYNEQF
V gene: TRBV19; J gene: TRBJ1-5; CDR3 protein: ASSGTGGNQPQH
V gene: TRBV5-4; J gene: TRBJ1-2; CDR3 protein: ASSLVGRQGGGYT
V gene: TRBV5-8; J gene: TRBJ2-7; CDR3 protein: ASSLYPGGESYEQY
V gene: TRBV9; J gene: TRBJ2-2; CDR3 protein: ASRTSGGAANTGELF
V gene: TRBV24-1; J gene: TRBJ1-1; CDR3 protein: ATSSRGSEAF
V gene: TRBV19; J gene: TRBJ1-5; CDR3 protein: ASRDRGRSNQPQH
V gene: TRBV7-2; J gene: TRBJ2-7; CDR3 protein: ASAAGSSYEQY
V gene: TRBV5-1; J gene: TRBJ1-2; CDR3 protein: ASSLWGGEQGGYT
V gene: TRBV5-4; J gene: TRBJ2-1; CDR3 protein: ASSFGGRGKEQF
V gene: TRBV9; J gene: TRBJ2-3; CDR3 protein: ASSVSAGPALDTQY
V gene: TRBV3-1/TRBV3-2; J gene: TRBJ1-5; CDR3 protein: ASSQDRAQPQH
V gene: TRBV7-8; J gene: TRBJ1-1; CDR3 protein: ASNRIGNTEAF
V gene: TRBV28; J gene: TRBJ1-5; CDR3 protein: ASSSPPGQLNQPQH
V gene: TRBV5-1; J gene: TRBJ1-1; CDR3 protein: ASSLEGVANTEAF
V gene: TRBV7-3; J gene: TRBJ1-6; CDR3 protein: ASRRTGSGSPLH
V gene: TRBV19; J gene: TRBJ1-6; CDR3 protein: ASSTLAGAAYNSPLH
V gene: TRBV5-1; J gene: TRBJ2-3; CDR3 protein: ASSSLRDSSTDTQY
V gene: TRBV7-6; J gene: TRBJ2-1; CDR3 protein: ASSLVGNEQF
V gene: TRBV27; J gene: TRBJ1-2; CDR3 protein: ASSSNLIIGYT
V gene: TRBV7-8; J gene: TRBJ2-3; CDR3 protein: ASSLGTGFSDTQY
V gene: TRBV10-2; J gene: TRBJ1-1; CDR3 protein: ASSAGGRGGSGEAF
V gene: TRBV29-1; J gene: TRBJ2-7; CDR3 protein: SAGTGTLYEQY
V gene: TRBV5-4; J gene: TRBJ2-2; CDR3 protein: ASTQAPGGTGELF
V gene: TRBV6-7; J gene: TRBJ1-1; CDR3 protein: ASTPLRQGSEAF
V gene: TRBV9; J gene: TRBJ1-1; CDR3 protein: ASSVGTTQRAF
V gene: TRBV28; J gene: TRBJ1-5; CDR3 protein: ASSLSRGDDQPQH
V gene: TRBV18; J gene: TRBJ1-5; CDR3 protein: ASADRDSNQPQH
V gene: TRBV12-3/TRBV12-4; J gene: TRBJ1-2; CDR3 protein: ASSLGVVYGYT